The sequence of this T cell receptor beta chain was determined in a study of blood T cell repertoires in COVID-19. Original analysis: The assay estimated nucleated cells by amplifying reference gene primers. Generated by immunoSEQ multiplex PCR, the TCRdb table keeps only in-frame clones and is missing some. V, J and clone size are taken as reported in that table, and D and trimming were inferred from the DNA itself. The sample has tens of thousands of clones, roughly 82% seen once. The sample was peripheral blood. The receptor was derived from a human donor in a cohort sampled during active COVID-19.

The CDR3 region is CAWSVPGTGAGNTIYF. CDR3 in DNA: TGTGCCTGGAGTGTACCGGGGACAGGGGCTGGAAACACCATATATTTT. V and J are TRBV30 and TRBJ1-3; 10 nucleotides align to TRBD1. Trimming removed 0 bases from V and 2 bases from J; junction bases left unmatched: 4. There are 16 residues in the CDR3. From germline, CDR1 is GTSNPN and CDR2 SVGIG (reference sequence).